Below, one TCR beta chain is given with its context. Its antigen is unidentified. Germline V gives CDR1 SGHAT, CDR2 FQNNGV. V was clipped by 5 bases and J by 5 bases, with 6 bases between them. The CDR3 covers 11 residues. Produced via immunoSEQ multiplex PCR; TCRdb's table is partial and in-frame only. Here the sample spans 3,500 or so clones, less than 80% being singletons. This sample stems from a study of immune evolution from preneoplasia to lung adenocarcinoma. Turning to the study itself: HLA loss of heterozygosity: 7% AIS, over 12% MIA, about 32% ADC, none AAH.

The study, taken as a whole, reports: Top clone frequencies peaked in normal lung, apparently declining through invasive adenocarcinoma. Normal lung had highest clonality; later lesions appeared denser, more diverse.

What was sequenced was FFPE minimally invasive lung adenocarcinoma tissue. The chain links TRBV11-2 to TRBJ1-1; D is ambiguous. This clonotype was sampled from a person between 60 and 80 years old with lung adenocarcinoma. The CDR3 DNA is TGTGCCAGCAGCCCCTCGACTGAAGCTTTCTTT. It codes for CASSPSTEAFF.